This entry lists 7 T cell receptor beta chains sequenced from one sample in a study of cytomegalovirus exposure and HLA in healthy donors. Use of 60 Vbeta and 13 Jbeta primers characterized the PCR. Sequencing was performed with immunoSEQ multiplex PCR; in TCRdb, only in-frame clones are kept and a portion is missing. The table has 84,000 or so clones, over 75% seen once; the top ten hold 13%. The sequencing sample was made of PBMCs. Receptors were obtained from a human donor in good health.

The chain carries TRBV10-1 and TRBJ1-2; D is unclear. The CDR3 length is 13 residues. Germline CDR1 reads WNHNN; CDR2 reads SYGVQD (reference sequence). V was pared by 0 bases and J by 3 bases, with 5 bases between. As DNA, the CDR3 is TGCGCCAGCAGTGAGTCTCCAGACTATGGCTACACCTTC. It specifies CASSESPDYGYTF.

V usage is TRBV6-1 and J usage is TRBJ2-1, with D unresolved. V was pared by 3 bases and J by 3 bases, with 3 bases between. The CDR3 runs 12 residues. Per the germline V gene, CDR1 is MNHNS and CDR2 is SASEGT. CDR3: CASSDLYNEQFF. In DNA form, the CDR3 reads TGTGCCAGCAGTGACCTCTACAATGAGCAGTTCTTC.

The J gene is TRBJ1-6, the V gene TRBV6-5, with no clear D. The V end was cut by 5 bases, the J end by 12 bases, with 11 bases between. CDR1 and CDR2 from the germline V gene are MNHEY and SVGAGI. This CDR3 has 12 residues. The DNA for the CDR3 is TGTGCCAGCAGTCGTCCGGAGGAACCCCTCCACTTT. Its protein is CASSRPEEPLHF.

The V gene is TRBV12-5, the J gene TRBJ1-3; 9 nucleotides match TRBD1. V gave up 6 bases and J gave up 6 bases; unmatched junction bases: 12. The CDR3 runs 16 residues. Looked up from germline, CDR1 is LGHNT and CDR2 is FRNRAP. The CDR3 region is CASGEIPGQGANTIYF. The CDR3 coding sequence is TGTGCTAGTGGCGAGATACCGGGACAGGGCGCAAACACCATATATTTT.

This rearrangement joins TRBV10-1 to TRBJ2-1; TRBD1 might be the D (6 bases). With 4 bases removed from V and 12 bases from J, the gap between germline ends came to 16 bases. CDR3 length: 13 amino acids. Germline lookup yields CDR1 WNHNN and CDR2 SYGVQD (reference sequence). The CDR3 is CASSARNRDTQFF. CDR3 bases: TGCGCCAGCAGTGCTAGAAACCGGGACACGCAGTTCTTC.

The V gene is TRBV9, the J gene TRBJ1-1, with D hard to call. V was trimmed by 4 bases and J by 1 base, leaving 8 bases between them. The CDR3 contains 13 residues. CDR1 is SGDLS and CDR2 is YYNGEE in the germline V gene. The CDR3 nucleotides read TGTGCCAGCAGCACTCCACCGAACACTGAAGCTTTCTTT. Protein: CASSTPPNTEAFF.

The CDR3 region is CASSPGGNTEAFF. CDR3 nucleotides: TGTGCCAGCTCACCAGGAGGAAACACTGAAGCTTTCTTT. The V and J genes are TRBV18 and TRBJ1-1; no clear D. Deletions cut 2 bases from V and 2 bases from J, with 6 bases between. The CDR3 runs 13 residues. Looked up from germline, CDR1 is KGHSH and CDR2 is LQKENI.